This T cell receptor (beta chain) was captured by sequencing in a study of tissue T cells after allogeneic stem cell transplantation. The table came from immunoSEQ multiplex PCR; TCRdb's copy has only in-frame clones and leaves some out. The sample has about 1,900 clones, roughly 54% seen once. Study-wide findings and caveats: Shared clones across patients were few; motif clustering revealed tissue-specific shared signatures. Within patients, tissue anatomy strongly shaped TCR repertoire composition.

The sample's time point: mouse harvest day 7 after allogeneic transplant. The graft held 10^6 splenic CD5+ T cells and 10^7 T-cell-depleted bone marrow cells. Mice had MHC-mismatched B6 into BALB/c GVHD, sampled day 7 or 14. With respect to this clone: Its specificity is unknown. Mouse gene names and germline throughout. The CDR3 goes on 1 residue after the read ends, and that part is filled in from the germline J gene.

Germline V CDR1 and CDR2: LGHNA, YSYQKL. V gave up 5 bases and J gave up 6 bases; unmatched junction bases: 5. This CDR3 has 13 residues. Sequencing was carried out using spleen. This sequence originates from a female BALB/c mouse given C57BL/6 T cells with graft-versus-host disease after an allogeneic hematopoietic cell transplant. The rearrangement links TRBV2 to TRBJ2-7; TRBD2 aligns across 9 bases. CDR3 DNA, as far as it was read: TGTGCCAGCAGCAACTGGGGGGCGGGTGAACAGTAC. Translated, it gives CASSNWGAGEQY. The complete CDR3 reads CASSNWGAGEQYF.